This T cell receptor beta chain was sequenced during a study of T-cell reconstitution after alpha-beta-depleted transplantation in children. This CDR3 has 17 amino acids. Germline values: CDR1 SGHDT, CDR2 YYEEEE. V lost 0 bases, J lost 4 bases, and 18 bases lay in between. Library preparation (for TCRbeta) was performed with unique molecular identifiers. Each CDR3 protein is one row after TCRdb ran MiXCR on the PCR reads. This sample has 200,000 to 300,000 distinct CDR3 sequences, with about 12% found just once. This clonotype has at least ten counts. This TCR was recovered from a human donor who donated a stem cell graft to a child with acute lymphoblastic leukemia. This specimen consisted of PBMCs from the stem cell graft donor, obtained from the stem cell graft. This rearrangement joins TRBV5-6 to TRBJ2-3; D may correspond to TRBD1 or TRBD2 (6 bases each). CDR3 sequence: CASSLDRNGGSADTQYF. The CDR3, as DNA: TGTGCCAGCAGCTTGGATCGCAACGGGGGCTCGGCAGATACGCAGTATTTT.